This T cell receptor (beta chain) was found in a study of T cells after yellow fever vaccination. Study-level results: Booster sampling recovered most clones from primary vaccination (96% CD4, roughly 90% CD8). CD4 and CD8 compartments shared a small share of clonotypes, likely from convergent recombination.

TCRdb processed the 5' RACE reads anew with MiXCR; each CDR3 protein has one entry. The sample records 610,000 or so distinct CDR3 sequences, 10% to 15% being singletons. The CDR3 has 12 residues. Germline CDR1 GTSNPN, CDR2 SVGIG (reference sequence). V was cut by 3 bases and J by 7 bases, with 13 bases left in between. This clonotype was recorded a few times. Its specificity is unknown. The V and J genes are TRBV30 and TRBJ2-7; D unclear. The sequencing used PBMCs, collected on the day of the yellow fever booster vaccination. This clonotype was obtained from a man between 25 and 39 years old who received the YFV17D yellow fever vaccine. CDR3 protein: CAWSLRSREQYF. The CDR3 coding sequence is TGTGCCTGGAGCCTCAGATCCAGAGAGCAGTACTTC.